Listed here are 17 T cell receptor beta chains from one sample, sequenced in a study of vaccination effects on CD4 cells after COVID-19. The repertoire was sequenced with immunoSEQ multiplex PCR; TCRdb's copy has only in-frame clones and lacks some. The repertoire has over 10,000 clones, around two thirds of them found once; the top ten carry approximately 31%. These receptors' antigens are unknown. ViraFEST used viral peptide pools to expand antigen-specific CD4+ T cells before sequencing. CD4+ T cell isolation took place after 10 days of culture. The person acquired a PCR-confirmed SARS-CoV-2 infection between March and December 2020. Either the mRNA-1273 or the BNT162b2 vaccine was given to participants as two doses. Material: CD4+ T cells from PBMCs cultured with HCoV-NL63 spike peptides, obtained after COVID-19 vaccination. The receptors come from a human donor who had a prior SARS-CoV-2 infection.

The CDR3 sequence is CAINGGRGEQFF. The CDR3 DNA reads TGTGCCATCAATGGGGGGCGCGGTGAGCAGTTCTTC. The V and J genes are TRBV10-3 and TRBJ2-1; possibly TRBD1 or TRBD2 for D (6 bases each). Deletions cut 7 bases from V and 9 bases from J, with 13 bases between. The CDR3 is 12 amino acids. Germline-derived CDR1 and CDR2 are ENHRY and SYGVKD.

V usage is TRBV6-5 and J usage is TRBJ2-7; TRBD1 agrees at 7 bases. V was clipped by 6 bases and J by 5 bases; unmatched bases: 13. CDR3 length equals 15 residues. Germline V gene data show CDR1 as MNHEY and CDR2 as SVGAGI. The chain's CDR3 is CASRILTGNPDEQYF. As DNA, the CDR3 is TGTGCCAGCAGAATCCTGACAGGGAACCCTGACGAGCAGTACTTC.

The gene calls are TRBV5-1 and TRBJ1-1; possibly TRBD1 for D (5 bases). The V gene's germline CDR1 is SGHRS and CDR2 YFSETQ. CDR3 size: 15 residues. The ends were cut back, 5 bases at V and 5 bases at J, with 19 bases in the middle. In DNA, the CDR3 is TGCGCCAGCAGTTTAGAACCTCAGGGTTCAACTGAAGCTTTCTTT. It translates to CASSLEPQGSTEAFF.

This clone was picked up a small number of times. The CDR3 sequence: CASSLLGLANTGELFF. The CDR3 nucleotides read TGTGCCAGCAGCTTATTGGGACTAGCTAACACCGGGGAGCTGTTTTTT. The chain uses TRBV7-3 and TRBJ2-2, with TRBD2 matching 9 bases. The CDR3 length is 16 residues. Germline CDR1 reads SGHTA; CDR2 reads FQGTGA. Trimming at V came to 2 bases and at J to 2 bases, leaving 3 bases not matched to a gene.

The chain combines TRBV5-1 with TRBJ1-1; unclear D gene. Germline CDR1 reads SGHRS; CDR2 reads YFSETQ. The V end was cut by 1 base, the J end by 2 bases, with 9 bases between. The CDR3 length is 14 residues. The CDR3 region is CASSLTSGNTEAFF. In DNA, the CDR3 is TGCGCCAGCAGCTTGACCTCCGGAAACACTGAAGCTTTCTTT.

CDR3: CASSSSPAGYEQYF. The CDR3, as DNA: TGTGCCAGCAGCTCAAGCCCTGCGGGGTACGAGCAGTACTTC. The chain recombines TRBV11-2 with TRBJ2-7; TRBD2 might be the D (6 bases). CDR3 length: 14 residues. V was clipped by 4 bases and J by 4 bases, with 14 bases between them. Germline V gene sequence: CDR1 SGHAT, CDR2 FQNNGV.

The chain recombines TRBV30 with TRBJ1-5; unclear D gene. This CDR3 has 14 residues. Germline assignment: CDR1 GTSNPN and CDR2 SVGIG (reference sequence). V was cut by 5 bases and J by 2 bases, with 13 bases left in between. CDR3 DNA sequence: TGTGCCTGGGGGTCTGGGCTGGGCAATCAGCCCCAGCATTTT. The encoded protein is CAWGSGLGNQPQHF.

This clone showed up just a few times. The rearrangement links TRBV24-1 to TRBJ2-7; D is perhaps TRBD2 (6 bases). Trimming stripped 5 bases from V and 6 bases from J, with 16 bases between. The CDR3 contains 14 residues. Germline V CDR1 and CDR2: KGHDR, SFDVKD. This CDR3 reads CATSAGQGLGEQYF. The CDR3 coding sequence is TGTGCCACCAGTGCTGGGCAGGGACTGGGCGAGCAGTACTTC.

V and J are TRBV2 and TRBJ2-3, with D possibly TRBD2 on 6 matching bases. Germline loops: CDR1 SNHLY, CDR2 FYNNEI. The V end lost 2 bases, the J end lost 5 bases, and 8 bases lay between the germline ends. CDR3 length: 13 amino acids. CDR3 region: CASSELGGDTQYF. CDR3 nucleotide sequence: TGTGCCAGCAGTGAACTGGGGGGAGATACGCAGTATTTT.

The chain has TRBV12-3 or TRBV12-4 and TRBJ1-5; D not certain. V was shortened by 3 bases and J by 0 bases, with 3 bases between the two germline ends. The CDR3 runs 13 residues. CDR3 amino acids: CASSFTSNQPQHF. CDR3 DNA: TGTGCCAGCAGTTTTACTAGCAATCAGCCCCAGCATTTT.

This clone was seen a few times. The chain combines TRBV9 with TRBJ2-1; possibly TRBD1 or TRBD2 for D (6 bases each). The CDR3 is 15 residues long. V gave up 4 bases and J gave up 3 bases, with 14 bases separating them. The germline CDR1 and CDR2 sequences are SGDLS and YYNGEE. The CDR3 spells CASSLTGGSYNEQFF. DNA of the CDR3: TGTGCCAGCAGCCTAACCGGGGGCAGCTACAATGAGCAGTTCTTC.

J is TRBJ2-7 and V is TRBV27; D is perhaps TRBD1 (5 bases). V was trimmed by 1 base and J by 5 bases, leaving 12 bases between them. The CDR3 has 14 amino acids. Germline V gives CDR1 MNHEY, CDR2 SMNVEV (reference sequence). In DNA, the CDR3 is TGTGCCAGCAGTTTATTATCAGGGTCGGACGAGCAGTACTTC. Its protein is CASSLLSGSDEQYF.

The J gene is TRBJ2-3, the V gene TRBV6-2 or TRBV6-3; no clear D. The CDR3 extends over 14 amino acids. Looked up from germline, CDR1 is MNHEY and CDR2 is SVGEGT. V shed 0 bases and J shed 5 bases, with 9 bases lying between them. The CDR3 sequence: CASSYSQLIDTQYF. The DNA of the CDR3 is TGTGCCAGCAGTTACTCCCAGCTGATAGATACGCAGTATTTT.

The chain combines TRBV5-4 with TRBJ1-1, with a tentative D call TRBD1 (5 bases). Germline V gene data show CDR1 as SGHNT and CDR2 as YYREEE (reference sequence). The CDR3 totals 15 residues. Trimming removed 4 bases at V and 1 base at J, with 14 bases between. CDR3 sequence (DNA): TGTGCCAGCAGCACTCCAGGGTATGGGAACACTGAAGCTTTCTTT. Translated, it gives CASSTPGYGNTEAFF. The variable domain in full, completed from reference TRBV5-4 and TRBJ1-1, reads ETGVTQSPTHLIKTRGQQVTLRCSSQSGHNTVSWYQQALGQGPQFIFQYYREEENGRGNFPPRFSGLQFPNYSSELNVNALELDDSALYLCASSTPGYGNTEAFFGQGTRLTVV.

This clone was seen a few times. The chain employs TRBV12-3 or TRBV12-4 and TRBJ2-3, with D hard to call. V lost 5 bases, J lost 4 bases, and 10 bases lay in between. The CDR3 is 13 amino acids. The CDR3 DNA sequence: TGTGCCAGCAGTACCCGTGGACCAGATACGCAGTATTTT. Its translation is CASSTRGPDTQYF.

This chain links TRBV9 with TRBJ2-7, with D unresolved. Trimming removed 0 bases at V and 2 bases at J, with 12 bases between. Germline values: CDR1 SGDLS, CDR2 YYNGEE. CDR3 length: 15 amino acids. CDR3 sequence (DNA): TGTGCCAGCAGCGTAGAGGGCTCAGCCCCCTACGAGCAGTACTTC. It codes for CASSVEGSAPYEQYF.

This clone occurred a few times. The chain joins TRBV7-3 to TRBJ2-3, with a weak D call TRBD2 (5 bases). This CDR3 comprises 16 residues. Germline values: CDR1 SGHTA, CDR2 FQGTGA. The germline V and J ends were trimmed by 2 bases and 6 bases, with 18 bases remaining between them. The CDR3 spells CASSLGHQLGLDTQYF. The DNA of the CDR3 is TGTGCCAGCAGCTTAGGTCATCAACTAGGCTTGGATACGCAGTATTTT.